This T cell receptor (beta chain) was recorded in a study of blood T cell repertoires in COVID-19. Sequencing was performed with immunoSEQ multiplex PCR; in TCRdb, only in-frame clones are kept and a portion is missing. The data hold roughly 62,000 clones, with 79% observed a single time. The germline V gene has CDR1 KGHSH and CDR2 LQKENI. V was trimmed by 3 bases and J by 5 bases, leaving 13 bases between them. The length of the CDR3 is 15 residues. The sample taken for sequencing was peripheral blood. This TCR was sampled from a woman older than 75 with active or convalescent COVID-19. The V call is TRBV18, the J call TRBJ1-4; the D gene is possibly TRBD1 (6 bases). The CDR3 reads CASSPMTGENEKLFF. Here the CDR3 DNA reads TGTGCCAGCTCACCTATGACAGGCGAAAATGAAAAACTGTTTTTT.